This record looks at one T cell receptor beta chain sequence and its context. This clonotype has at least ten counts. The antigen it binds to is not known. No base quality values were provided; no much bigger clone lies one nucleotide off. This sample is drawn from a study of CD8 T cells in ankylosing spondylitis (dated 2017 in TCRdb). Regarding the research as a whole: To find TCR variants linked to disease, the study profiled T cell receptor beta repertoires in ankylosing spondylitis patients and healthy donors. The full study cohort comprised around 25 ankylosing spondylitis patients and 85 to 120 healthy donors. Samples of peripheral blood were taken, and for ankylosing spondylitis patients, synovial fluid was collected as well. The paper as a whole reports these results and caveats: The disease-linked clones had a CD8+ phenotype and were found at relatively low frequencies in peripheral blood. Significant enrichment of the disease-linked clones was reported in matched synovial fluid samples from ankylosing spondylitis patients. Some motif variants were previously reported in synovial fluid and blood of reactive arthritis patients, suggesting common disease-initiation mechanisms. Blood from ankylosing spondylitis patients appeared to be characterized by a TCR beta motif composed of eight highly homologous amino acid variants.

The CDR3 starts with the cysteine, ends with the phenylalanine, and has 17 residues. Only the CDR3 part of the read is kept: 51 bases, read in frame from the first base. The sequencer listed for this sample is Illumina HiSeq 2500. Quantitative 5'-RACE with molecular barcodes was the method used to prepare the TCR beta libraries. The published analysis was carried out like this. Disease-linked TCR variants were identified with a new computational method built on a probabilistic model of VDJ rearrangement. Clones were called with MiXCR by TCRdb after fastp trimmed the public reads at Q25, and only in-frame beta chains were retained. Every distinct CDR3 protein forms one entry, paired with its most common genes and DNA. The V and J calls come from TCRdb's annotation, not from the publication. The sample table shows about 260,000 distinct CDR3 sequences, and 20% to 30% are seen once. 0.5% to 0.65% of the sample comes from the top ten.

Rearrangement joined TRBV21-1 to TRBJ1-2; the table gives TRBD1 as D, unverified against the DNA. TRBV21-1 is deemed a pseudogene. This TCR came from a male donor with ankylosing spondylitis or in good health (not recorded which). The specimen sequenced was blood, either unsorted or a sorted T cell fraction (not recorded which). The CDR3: CASSRSRTGVVVRGYTF. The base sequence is TGTGCCAGCAGCAGATCGAGGACAGGGGTTGTAGTGAGGGGCTACACCTTC.